The 26 T cell receptor beta chains given below trace back to one sample, sequenced in a study of blood T cell repertoires in COVID-19. The table came from immunoSEQ multiplex PCR; TCRdb's copy has only in-frame clones and leaves some out. The table includes over 100,000 clones, roughly 81% detected once. The specimen was peripheral blood. The origin of the receptors is a human donor in a cohort sampled during active COVID-19.

The CDR3 is CASSRAQGENEKLFF. As DNA, the CDR3 is TGTGCCAGCAGCCGGGCACAGGGGGAAAATGAAAAACTGTTTTTT. This chain uses TRBV3-1 (or the pseudogene TRBV3-2) with TRBJ1-4; 8 positions agree with TRBD1. Looked up from germline, CDR1 is LGHDT and CDR2 is YNNKEL (reference sequence). The CDR3 covers 15 residues. The junction had 6 bases not matched to a gene; V was cut back by 4 bases and J by 5 bases.

The rearrangement links TRBV7-3 to TRBJ2-3, with 15 bases matching TRBD2. CDR1 SGHTA and CDR2 FQGTGA come from the germline V gene. With 3 bases clipped from V and 6 bases from J, the junction kept 4 bases outside the gene matches. The CDR3 loop spans 16 amino acids. CDR3 sequence: CASSFSGLAGGDTQYF. CDR3 sequence (DNA): TGTGCCAGCAGCTTTTCGGGACTAGCGGGAGGTGATACGCAGTATTTT. The full variable domain, completed using reference TRBV7-3 and TRBJ2-3, is GAGVSQTPSNKVTEKGKYVELRCDPISGHTALYWYRQSLGQGPEFLIYFQGTGAADDSGLPNDRFFAVRPEGSVSTLKIQRTERGDSAVYLCASSFSGLAGGDTQYFGPGTRLTVL.

The chain carries TRBV5-1 and TRBJ1-1; no firm D call. The CDR3 spans 16 residues. Trimming shortened V by 6 bases and J by 2 bases, and 20 bases separated the two germline ends. Germline CDR1 and CDR2: SGHRS and YFSETQ. CDR3 sequence reads: CASTREGGVSNTEAFF. In DNA form, the CDR3 reads TGCGCCAGCACCCGGGAGGGAGGCGTTTCTAACACTGAAGCTTTCTTT.

The V gene is TRBV5-1, the J gene TRBJ2-7; 7 nucleotides match TRBD1. Trimming cost V 2 bases and J 4 bases; bases outside gene matches: 6. The length of the CDR3 is 14 residues. From germline, CDR1 is SGHRS and CDR2 YFSETQ. The CDR3 region is CASSFRQGEYEQYF. In DNA form, the CDR3 reads TGCGCCAGCAGCTTTCGACAGGGAGAGTACGAGCAGTACTTC. Filled out from reference TRBV5-1 and TRBJ2-7, the complete variable domain reads KAGVTQTPRYLIKTRGQQVTLSCSPISGHRSVSWYQQTPGQGLQFLFEYFSETQRNKGNFPGRFSGRQFSNSRSEMNVSTLELGDSALYLCASSFRQGEYEQYFGPGTRLTVT.

The chain couples TRBV6-5 to TRBJ1-1, with 7 bases identical to TRBD1. The CDR3 has 13 residues. Per the germline V gene, CDR1 is MNHEY and CDR2 is SVGAGI. V gave up 6 bases and J gave up 10 bases; unmatched junction bases: 11. In DNA form, the CDR3 reads TGTGCCAGCAGCCGAGGACAGGTTCCTGTAGCTTTCTTT. It translates to CASSRGQVPVAFF.

This clone has only one observation. This rearrangement joins TRBV6-5 to TRBJ1-6; the D gene is possibly TRBD1 (6 bases). Trimming removed 7 bases at V and 0 bases at J, with 10 bases between. The CDR3 runs to 15 residues. Germline V lookup: CDR1 MNHEY, CDR2 SVGAGI. CDR3 bases: TGTGCCAGCAATCAGGGGAACTCCTATAATTCACCCCTCCACTTT. It translates to CASNQGNSYNSPLHF.

The chain combines TRBV27 with TRBJ1-2; D unclear. The germline V and J ends were trimmed by 2 bases and 8 bases, with 12 bases remaining between them. The CDR3 contains 13 residues. Germline loops: CDR1 MNHEY, CDR2 SMNVEV (reference sequence). The CDR3 loop reads CASSLTGFRGYTF. CDR3 nucleotide sequence: TGTGCCAGCAGTTTAACCGGGTTTCGGGGCTACACCTTC.

The V gene is TRBV24-1, the J gene TRBJ2-7; 7 bases are a match to TRBD2. Unmatched junction bases numbered 10, after V lost 2 bases and J lost 10 bases. Germline CDR1 reads KGHDR; CDR2 reads SFDVKD. The CDR3 extends over 14 amino acids. The CDR3 sequence is CATSDSVGRQPQYF. For the CDR3, the DNA is TGTGCCACCAGTGATTCTGTCGGGAGGCAACCCCAGTACTTC.

CDR3 region: CASSETGRNQPQHF. The CDR3 coding sequence is TGTGCCAGCAGTGAGACAGGGCGCAATCAGCCCCAGCATTTT. The chain has TRBV6-2 or TRBV6-3 and TRBJ1-5; the match to TRBD1 covers 7 bases. V trimming: 5 bases; J trimming: 2 bases; junction bases outside the gene matches: 3. Germline-derived CDR1 and CDR2 are MNHEY and SVGEGT. This CDR3 region has 14 residues.

The chain joins TRBV7-9 to TRBJ2-5; TRBD2 matches 9 bases. Looked up from germline, CDR1 is SEHNR and CDR2 is FQNEAQ (reference sequence). The junction had 11 bases not matched to a gene; V was cut back by 11 bases and J by 4 bases. The CDR3 contains 14 residues. CDR3: CAGARAGGSETQYF. For the CDR3, the DNA is TGTGCCGGCGCTCGAGCGGGGGGCTCAGAGACCCAGTACTTC.

This chain connects TRBV9 to TRBJ1-3; D possibly corresponds to TRBD1 (6 bases). The CDR3 has 17 amino acids. The V end was cut by 0 bases, the J end by 4 bases, with 17 bases between. Germline V gene data show CDR1 as SGDLS and CDR2 as YYNGEE. Written as DNA, the CDR3 is TGTGCCAGCAGCGTAGGATTTGACGGGGGGCCAGGAAACACCATATATTTT. Its translation: CASSVGFDGGPGNTIYF.

The CDR3 region has the DNA TGTGCCAGCAGCGCTCCGGGACTAGCGGACAATGAGCAGTTCTTC. Translating gives CASSAPGLADNEQFF. The chain carries TRBV6-6 and TRBJ2-1, with TRBD2 matching 11 bases. Germline loops: CDR1 MNHNY, CDR2 SVGAGI (reference sequence). CDR3 length: 15 residues. J was trimmed by 5 bases and V by 6 bases; bases with no gene match: 6.

CDR3 amino acids: CASSPSENYGYTF. In DNA form, the CDR3 reads TGTGCCAGCTCACCCAGCGAGAACTATGGCTACACCTTC. The gene calls are TRBV18 and TRBJ1-2; no reliable D call. The V end lost 3 bases, the J end lost 2 bases, and 7 bases lay between the germline ends. Germline CDR1 KGHSH, CDR2 LQKENI. The CDR3 spans 13 residues.

The V call is TRBV5-4, the J call TRBJ1-4; 7 nucleotides match TRBD1. J gave up 2 bases and V 4 bases, and 5 bases lay outside the gene matches. Germline V gene data show CDR1 as SGHNT and CDR2 as YYREEE (reference sequence). The CDR3 loop spans 15 amino acids. The CDR3 DNA reads TGTGCCAGCAGCCTTGGAGGGGGCACTAATGAAAAACTGTTTTTT. Translation gives CASSLGGGTNEKLFF.

The chain carries TRBV12-5 and TRBJ1-2; TRBD1 aligns across 8 bases. V shed 6 bases and J 3 bases; nucleotides not matched to a gene: 6. The CDR3 length is 14 residues. The V gene's germline CDR1 is LGHNT and CDR2 FRNRAP. For the CDR3, the DNA is TGTGCTAGTGGCACCGGGACAGGAGACTATGGCTACACCTTC. It specifies CASGTGTGDYGYTF. Together with reference TRBV12-5 and TRBJ1-2, the CDR3 gives the full variable domain: DARVTQTPRHKVTEMGQEVTMRCQPILGHNTVFWYRQTMMQGLELLAYFRNRAPLDDSGMPKDRFSAEMPDATLATLKIQPSEPRDSAVYFCASGTGTGDYGYTFGSGTRLTVV.

This clone was observed a handful of times. CDR3 residues: CASSSTGDNTIYF. The CDR3, as DNA: TGTGCCAGCAGCTCGACAGGGGACAACACCATATATTTT. The genes are TRBV7-9 and TRBJ1-3; 8 bases map to TRBD1. Germline CDR1 reads SEHNR; CDR2 reads FQNEAQ (reference sequence). V was clipped by 4 bases and J by 7 bases; unmatched bases: 3. The CDR3 extends over 13 amino acids.

The rearrangement joins TRBV20-1 to TRBJ2-5, with 7 bases lining up with TRBD2. The CDR3 spans 10 residues. CDR1 and CDR2 from the germline V gene are DFQATT and SNEGSKA (reference sequence). V trimming: 2 bases; J trimming: 13 bases; junction bases outside the gene matches: 4. The CDR3 spells CSARWGGLYF. The CDR3 DNA reads as TGCAGTGCTAGATGGGGGGGTTTGTACTTC.

The V gene is TRBV3-1 (or the pseudogene TRBV3-2), the J gene TRBJ2-2; 14 positions match TRBD2. The CDR3 extends over 17 amino acids. In germline, CDR1 is LGHDT, CDR2 YNNKEL (reference sequence). V was clipped by 4 bases and J by 5 bases; unmatched bases: 6. The CDR3 nucleotides read TGTGCCAGCAGCCTCGGGACTAGCGGGGGTGGTACCGGGGAGCTGTTTTTT. Translating gives CASSLGTSGGGTGELFF.

Only a few counts were recorded for this clone. The chain links TRBV3-1 (or the pseudogene TRBV3-2) to TRBJ2-5, with D perhaps TRBD1 (5 bases). The CDR3 length is 14 residues. CDR1 LGHDT and CDR2 YNNKEL come from the germline V gene (reference sequence). V lost 7 bases, J lost 3 bases, and 15 bases lay in between. In DNA, the CDR3 is TGTGCCAGCAACGGCAGGGTCGAGGAAGAGACCCAGTACTTC. Protein: CASNGRVEEETQYF.

The chain recombines TRBV6-2 or TRBV6-3 with TRBJ2-4; 7 nucleotides line up with TRBD1. The J segment lost 6 bases and the V segment lost 4 bases, leaving 6 bases of the junction unmatched. CDR3 length: 14 amino acids. The V gene's germline CDR1 is MNHEY and CDR2 SVGEGT. This CDR3 reads CASSLQGWRNIQYF. The CDR3 DNA is TGTGCCAGCAGTTTACAGGGGTGGAGAAACATTCAGTACTTC.

J is TRBJ1-4 and V is TRBV30; D remains ambiguous. In germline, CDR1 is GTSNPN, CDR2 SVGIG (reference sequence). Trimming removed 5 bases at V and 4 bases at J, with 14 bases between. CDR3 length equals 14 residues. The CDR3 DNA reads as TGTGCCTGGGGCACACAGTTGAATAATGAAAAACTGTTTTTT. Protein sequence: CAWGTQLNNEKLFF.

The genes are TRBV2 and TRBJ1-5, with D possibly TRBD1 on 6 matching bases. V was cut by 4 bases and J by 7 bases, with 17 bases left in between. The CDR3 loop spans 15 amino acids. Germline lookup yields CDR1 SNHLY and CDR2 FYNNEI. CDR3 in amino acids: CASSVTSMRGQPQHF. The CDR3 coding sequence is TGTGCCAGCAGTGTTACCTCAATGAGGGGGCAGCCCCAGCATTTT.

The chain uses TRBV6-5 and TRBJ2-1; D is possibly TRBD1 (6 bases). Germline V gives CDR1 MNHEY, CDR2 SVGAGI. The CDR3 contains 15 residues. Deletions cut 0 bases from V and 4 bases from J, with 10 bases between. CDR3: CASSYSGRGYNEQFF. The CDR3 DNA reads as TGTGCCAGCAGTTACTCGGGCAGGGGTTACAATGAGCAGTTCTTC.

J is TRBJ1-1 and V is TRBV28; 8 bases align to TRBD1. The CDR3 spans 14 residues. Trimming took 2 bases from V and 1 from J; bases not matched to a gene: 0. The germline V gene has CDR1 MDHEN and CDR2 SYDVKM. DNA of the CDR3: TGTGCCAGCAGTTTAGGACAGGGGAACACTGAAGCTTTCTTT. It is translated as CASSLGQGNTEAFF.

The V and J genes are TRBV7-9 and TRBJ1-2; 9 bases fit TRBD1. The CDR3 has 14 residues. Germline CDR1 is SEHNR and CDR2 is FQNEAQ (reference sequence). V shed 0 bases, J shed 7 bases, and the junction held 3 bases outside the gene matches. The CDR3 nucleotides are TGTGCCAGCAGCTTAGCGGACAGGGGTTCTGGCTACACCTTC. The encoded protein is CASSLADRGSGYTF.

V and J are TRBV19 and TRBJ1-2; D is possibly TRBD1 (5 bases). Deletions cut 3 bases from V and 7 bases from J, with 12 bases between. Germline V lookup: CDR1 LNHDA, CDR2 SQIVND (reference sequence). The CDR3 totals 13 residues. The DNA for the CDR3 is TGTGCCAGTAGTATTGAGGCCGGGGGTGGCTACACCTTC. Its translation is CASSIEAGGGYTF.